These T cell receptor beta chains were read from a single sample in a study of cytomegalovirus exposure and HLA in healthy donors. TCRdb's copy holds only in-frame clones and misses some; the assay was immunoSEQ multiplex PCR. Of approximately 300,000 clones in the sample, 75% to 90% were seen once. The sequenced sample consisted of PBMCs. The origin of the receptors is a girl aged 2 to 10 in good health and CMV-seronegative. Both conserved end residues are part of each CDR3. The D gene is left open where the match is weak.

J | V | D | length | CDR3
TRBJ2-7 | TRBV7-9 | NA | 17 | CASSLRPFGALYYEQYF
TRBJ1-1 | TRBV11-2 | TRBD1 | 15 | CASSLWDRGPTEAFF
TRBJ2-7 | TRBV2 | NA | 12 | CASWGEIYEQYF
TRBJ2-7 | TRBV6-1 | NA | 14 | CASRTRGLSYEQYF
TRBJ1-5 | TRBV19 | NA | 15 | CASSTSGYSNQPQHF
TRBJ2-7 | TRBV19 | NA | 14 | CASRDGGNSYEQYF
TRBJ2-6 | TRBV25-1 | TRBD1 | 16 | CASSEFRGRGANVLTF
TRBJ1-6 | TRBV30 | TRBD1 | 15 | CASDRGPNNNSPLHF
TRBJ2-5 | TRBV5-8 | NA | 14 | CASSKRRAGETQYF
TRBJ2-3 | TRBV27 | NA | 13 | CASSRTETDTQYF
TRBJ2-7 | TRBV28 | NA | 16 | CASSLVGTPGVYEQYF